The clone carrying this TCR beta chain has more than one count but fewer than ten. This record belongs to a study of OX40 agonist ivuxolimab in advanced cancers. TCRdb keeps only in-frame clones here, not all; method: immunoSEQ multiplex PCR. The sample carries more than 35,000 clones, 80% to 90% recorded once. V lost 5 bases, J lost 6 bases, and 16 bases stayed unmatched. CDR1 is MNHEY, CDR2 SMNVEV, per germline (reference sequence). This CDR3 has 16 residues. The sequence derives from an adult with an advanced solid tumor such as melanoma, head and neck, liver or kidney cancer. The sample was CD4+ or CD8+ T cells sorted from blood, taken in a trial of the OX40 agonist ivuxolimab. The J gene is TRBJ2-7, the V gene TRBV27; 7 positions match TRBD1. CDR3: CASSPNTPHTGAEQYF. CDR3 in DNA: TGTGCCAGCAGTCCAAACACTCCCCATACAGGGGCCGAGCAGTACTTC.